The 27 T cell receptor beta chains reported below all come from one sample, sequenced in a study of blood T cell repertoires in COVID-19. Profiled with immunoSEQ multiplex PCR; TCRdb holds only in-frame clones, not every one. The sample lists 70,000 or so clones, around 85% seen once, with roughly a third in the top ten. The sample taken for sequencing was peripheral blood. The source of these receptors is a woman at least 80 years old with active or convalescent COVID-19.

The chain combines TRBV4-1 with TRBJ2-2; D call uncertain. V dropped 1 base and J dropped 6 bases, with 15 bases sitting between them. The V gene's germline CDR1 is MGHRA and CDR2 YSYEKL. The CDR3 has 16 amino acids. CDR3 sequence (DNA): TGCGCCAGCAGCCAAGTCGGTACCAGGCCGTCCGGGGAGCTGTTTTTT. Amino acids: CASSQVGTRPSGELFF.

The rearrangement uses TRBV30 and TRBJ2-2; a weak D match, TRBD1 (6 bases). Trimming pared 8 bases from V and 8 bases from J, leaving 18 bases between. The CDR3 extends over 13 amino acids. Germline V CDR1 and CDR2: GTSNPN, SVGIG (reference sequence). The CDR3 nucleotides are TGTGCCCGCTCTGGGGGCCTGGGGGGGGAGCTGTTTTTT. This codes for CARSGGLGGELFF.

The V and J genes are TRBV19 and TRBJ2-2; D is perhaps TRBD1 (5 bases). CDR3 length: 14 amino acids. Germline V gene data show CDR1 as LNHDA and CDR2 as SQIVND (reference sequence). V was shortened by 11 bases and J by 0 bases, with 13 bases between the two germline ends. The CDR3 spells CACMSRANTGELFF. DNA for the CDR3: TGTGCCTGTATGTCCAGGGCGAACACCGGGGAGCTGTTTTTT.

This chain connects TRBV25-1 to TRBJ2-7; weak D call: TRBD2 (6 bases). The CDR3 has 14 residues. Germline assignment: CDR1 MGHDK and CDR2 SYGVNS. Trimming removed 6 bases at V and 4 bases at J, with 16 bases between. The CDR3 bases are TGTGCCAGCAGCCCCGGGGGAGGTGTGTACGAGCAGTACTTC. The encoded protein is CASSPGGGVYEQYF.

The chain is built from TRBV29-1 and TRBJ2-5; D perhaps matches TRBD2 (5 bases). Germline V gene sequence: CDR1 SQVTM, CDR2 ANQGSEA. Trimming removed 8 bases at V and 7 bases at J, with 17 bases between. The CDR3 loop spans 12 amino acids. The CDR3 sequence is CSSGEPFGTQYF. Here the CDR3 DNA reads TGCAGCAGTGGGGAGCCTTTTGGGACCCAGTACTTC.

The chain recombines TRBV19 with TRBJ1-1, with a possible D match to TRBD1 (6 bases). The CDR3 has 15 residues. Germline lookup yields CDR1 LNHDA and CDR2 SQIVND (reference sequence). The ends were cut back, 7 bases at V and 0 bases at J, with 15 bases in the middle. CDR3 in amino acids: CASTGRGVMNTEAFF. The CDR3 bases are TGTGCCAGTACGGGCAGGGGCGTTATGAACACTGAAGCTTTCTTT.

V is TRBV7-2 and J is TRBJ1-5; D unclear. V was cut by 1 base and J by 4 bases, with 5 bases left in between. CDR3 length: 13 amino acids. The germline V gene has CDR1 SGHTA and CDR2 FQGNSA. The CDR3 DNA follows: TGTGCCAGCAGCTTAGGGGCTAATCAGCCCCAGCATTTT. This codes for CASSLGANQPQHF.

This sequence joins TRBV9 and TRBJ1-2; 7 nucleotides agree with TRBD1. Germline V gives CDR1 SGDLS, CDR2 YYNGEE. Unmatched junction bases numbered 10, after V lost 3 bases and J lost 8 bases. This CDR3 spans 14 amino acids. The CDR3 sequence is CASSALRGLDGYTF. The CDR3 DNA follows: TGTGCCAGCAGCGCGCTAAGGGGGCTCGACGGCTACACCTTC. Filled out from reference TRBV9 and TRBJ1-2, the complete variable domain reads DSGVTQTPKHLITATGQRVTLRCSPRSGDLSVYWYQQSLDQGLQFLIQYYNGEERAKGNILERFSAQQFPDLHSELNLSSLELGDSALYFCASSALRGLDGYTFGSGTRLTVV.

This rearrangement joins TRBV5-1 to TRBJ2-2; 7 nucleotides line up with TRBD1. This CDR3 is built from 14 residues. Per germline, CDR1 SGHRS and CDR2 YFSETQ. Trimming took 5 bases from V and 3 from J; bases not matched to a gene: 4. CDR3 DNA: TGCGCCAGCAGACAGGGGTCGGACACCGGGGAGCTGTTTTTT. Its translation: CASRQGSDTGELFF. The full variable domain, rest sourced from reference TRBV5-1 and TRBJ2-2, is KAGVTQTPRYLIKTRGQQVTLSCSPISGHRSVSWYQQTPGQGLQFLFEYFSETQRNKGNFPGRFSGRQFSNSRSEMNVSTLELGDSALYLCASRQGSDTGELFFGEGSRLTVL.

This chain uses TRBV27 with TRBJ1-3; no clear D. V gave up 2 bases and J gave up 0 bases, with 5 bases separating them. The CDR3 contains 14 residues. The germline gives CDR1 MNHEY, CDR2 SMNVEV (reference sequence). The chain's CDR3 is CASSLGLSGNTIYF. DNA for the CDR3: TGTGCCAGCAGTTTAGGGCTCTCTGGAAACACCATATATTTT.

The V gene is TRBV4-3, the J gene TRBJ2-3; TRBD2 aligns across 12 bases. CDR1 is LGHNA, CDR2 YSLEER, per germline. With 2 bases clipped from V and 6 bases from J, the junction kept 15 bases outside the gene matches. CDR3 length: 19 amino acids. The CDR3 is CASSQPSRLAGGPTDTQYF. The CDR3 region has the DNA TGCGCCAGCAGCCAACCAAGCCGCCTAGCGGGGGGGCCCACGGATACGCAGTATTTT.

Note on this clone: The sample holds other DNA sequences that translate to the same CDR3. The rearrangement uses TRBV29-1 and TRBJ1-2, with 7 bases aligning to TRBD1. This CDR3 region has 12 residues. Germline assignment: CDR1 SQVTM and CDR2 ANQGSEA. Trimming at V came to 4 bases and at J to 4 bases, leaving 3 bases not matched to a gene. The CDR3 reads CSVAGTAYGYTF. The DNA for the CDR3 is TGCAGCGTTGCGGGGACAGCCTATGGCTACACCTTC.

The chain carries TRBV9 and TRBJ2-3; D remains ambiguous. Germline values: CDR1 SGDLS, CDR2 YYNGEE. There are 15 residues in the CDR3. V dropped 0 bases and J dropped 0 bases, with 8 bases sitting between them. As DNA, the CDR3 is TGTGCCAGCAGCGTAGGTATCCCTAGCACAGATACGCAGTATTTT. Its protein product is CASSVGIPSTDTQYF.

The chain uses TRBV6-1 and TRBJ1-5, with TRBD1 as a possible D gene (5 bases). Germline values: CDR1 MNHNS, CDR2 SASEGT. This CDR3 has 16 residues. The V and J ends lost 0 bases and 5 bases respectively, with 14 bases between them. CDR3 bases: TGTGCCAGCAGTGAAGCGGGGAGGTTGGGGGATCAGCCCCAGCATTTT. It is translated as CASSEAGRLGDQPQHF.

This clone was seen only a few times. The chain carries TRBV7-6 and TRBJ1-1, with 8 bases fitting TRBD1. This CDR3 is built from 15 residues. Germline V gives CDR1 SGHVS, CDR2 FNYEAQ. The junction had 8 bases not matched to a gene; V was cut back by 1 base and J by 7 bases. In DNA form, the CDR3 reads TGTGCCAGCAGCTTAGTTTCCAGGGGGCTTGGTGAAGCTTTCTTT. As protein: CASSLVSRGLGEAFF.

The chain uses TRBV5-1 and TRBJ1-2, with D maybe TRBD1 (5 bases). Trimming left V 3 bases short and J 4 bases short, with 16 bases between. CDR3 length: 15 amino acids. The germline V gene has CDR1 SGHRS and CDR2 YFSETQ. CDR3 protein: CASSSSTGTIYGYTF. CDR3 DNA sequence: TGCGCCAGCAGCTCGTCCACTGGGACTATCTATGGCTACACCTTC.

This chain connects TRBV27 to TRBJ2-6; 8 bases line up with TRBD2. Losses at the gene ends were 0 bases for V and 3 bases for J; bases not matched to a gene: 4. This CDR3 is 17 amino acids long. Per germline, CDR1 MNHEY and CDR2 SMNVEV (reference sequence). The CDR3 nucleotides read TGTGCCAGCAGTTTATCGGCGGGGGGAATTGGGGCCAACGTCCTGACTTTC. It is translated as CASSLSAGGIGANVLTF.

This chain connects TRBV14 to TRBJ2-7; 8 bases are shared with TRBD1. The CDR3 loop spans 15 amino acids. Germline V gene sequence: CDR1 SGHDN, CDR2 FVKESK. V lost 6 bases, J lost 1 base, and 8 bases stayed unmatched. The CDR3 DNA sequence: TGTGCCAGCAGTCGACAGGGGAGAGGATCCTACGAGCAGTACTTC. Its protein is CASSRQGRGSYEQYF.

The chain is built from TRBV28 and TRBJ2-2; TRBD2 aligns across 9 bases. V shed 3 bases and J 0 bases; nucleotides not matched to a gene: 11. The CDR3 extends over 19 amino acids. CDR1 and CDR2 from the germline V gene are MDHEN and SYDVKM. As DNA, the CDR3 is TGTGCCAGCAGTTTTGCACGCCTACTAGCGGGCCCGAACACCGGGGAGCTGTTTTTT. Translating gives CASSFARLLAGPNTGELFF.

The chain employs TRBV30 and TRBJ2-2; 7 bases are a match to TRBD1. Trimming took 1 base from V and 0 from J; bases not matched to a gene: 5. CDR3 length: 16 residues. Germline values: CDR1 GTSNPN, CDR2 SVGIG (reference sequence). CDR3 nucleotides: TGTGCCTGGAGTGGAGGGGGCGCTTCGAACACCGGGGAGCTGTTTTTT. It translates to CAWSGGGASNTGELFF.

The genes are TRBV6-2 or TRBV6-3 and TRBJ1-1; the D gene is possibly TRBD1 (5 bases). Germline CDR1 is MNHEY and CDR2 is SVGEGT. V was clipped by 5 bases and J by 3 bases, with 13 bases between them. CDR3 length: 14 residues. The CDR3 loop reads CASSIQALDTEAFF. The CDR3 region has the DNA TGTGCCAGCAGTATACAGGCCCTGGACACTGAAGCTTTCTTT.

This chain links TRBV5-6 with TRBJ1-4; D ambiguous. Germline V gene lookup returns CDR1 SGHDT and CDR2 YYEEEE. Trimming took 0 bases from V and 8 from J, leaving 8 bases between them. This CDR3 spans 13 amino acids. The CDR3 region has the DNA TGTGCCAGCAGCTTGGCAGGCCGGGAAAAACTGTTTTTT. It translates to CASSLAGREKLFF.

The chain combines TRBV5-4 with TRBJ1-3; a possible D gene is TRBD1 (5 bases). V shed 5 bases and J shed 0 bases, with 15 bases lying between them. The V gene's germline CDR1 is SGHNT and CDR2 YYREEE (reference sequence). The CDR3 is 16 amino acids. CDR3 DNA: TGTGCCAGCAGGGAATGGGGGGAAAGCTCTGGAAACACCATATATTTT. Amino acid sequence: CASREWGESSGNTIYF.

V gene TRBV5-1 combines with J gene TRBJ2-3; no clear D. Trimming cost V 1 base and J 2 bases, with 8 bases left between them. Germline V gene lookup returns CDR1 SGHRS and CDR2 YFSETQ. This CDR3 region has 14 residues. CDR3 sequence reads: CASSLLGLTDTQYF. In DNA form, the CDR3 reads TGCGCCAGCAGCTTGTTGGGCCTCACAGATACGCAGTATTTT. Using reference TRBV5-1 and TRBJ2-3 for the parts outside the CDR3, the full variable domain is KAGVTQTPRYLIKTRGQQVTLSCSPISGHRSVSWYQQTPGQGLQFLFEYFSETQRNKGNFPGRFSGRQFSNSRSEMNVSTLELGDSALYLCASSLLGLTDTQYFGPGTRLTVL.

This chain connects TRBV11-2 to TRBJ2-3, with 9 bases fitting TRBD1. The junction had 12 bases not matched to a gene; V was cut back by 6 bases and J by 5 bases. The CDR3 contains 16 residues. The germline V gene encodes CDR1 SGHAT and CDR2 FQNNGV. CDR3 bases: TGTGCCAGCAGGCCAATCTGGACAGGGGCCGGAGATACGCAGTATTTT. Protein sequence: CASRPIWTGAGDTQYF.

The chain employs TRBV29-1 and TRBJ1-1; 9 positions agree with TRBD1. This CDR3 is 15 amino acids long. Trimming at V came to 7 bases and at J to 1 base, leaving 10 bases not matched to a gene. The V gene's germline CDR1 is SQVTM and CDR2 ANQGSEA. CDR3 coding DNA: TGCAGCGCGTGGGGTGACAGGGGGAAGAACACTGAAGCTTTCTTT. Translated, it gives CSAWGDRGKNTEAFF.

The chain has TRBV11-2 and TRBJ1-1, with D perhaps matching TRBD1 (5 bases). Trimming removed 1 base at V and 4 bases at J, with 13 bases between. The CDR3 covers 15 residues. In germline, CDR1 is SGHAT, CDR2 FQNNGV. As DNA, the CDR3 is TGTGCCAGCAGCTTAGCTGCCGGGGGAGCCACTGAAGCTTTCTTT. Its translation is CASSLAAGGATEAFF.